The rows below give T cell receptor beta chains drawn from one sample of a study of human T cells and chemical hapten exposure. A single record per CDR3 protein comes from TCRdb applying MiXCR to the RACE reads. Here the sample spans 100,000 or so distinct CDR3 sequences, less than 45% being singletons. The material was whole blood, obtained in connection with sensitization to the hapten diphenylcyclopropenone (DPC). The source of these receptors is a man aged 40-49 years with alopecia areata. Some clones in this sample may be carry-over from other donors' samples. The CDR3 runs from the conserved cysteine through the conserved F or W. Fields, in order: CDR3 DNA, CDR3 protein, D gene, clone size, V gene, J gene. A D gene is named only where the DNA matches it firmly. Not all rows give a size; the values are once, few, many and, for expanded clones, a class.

CDR3 DNA: TGTGCCAGCAGCTTTGAACAGGGACGGTTGACTGAAGCTTTCTTT; CDR3 protein: CASSFEQGRLTEAFF; D gene: -; clone size: -; V gene: TRBV5-4; J gene: TRBJ1-1
CDR3 DNA: TGTGCCAGCAGTGAGTCGACTAGCGGGAGCAATGAGCAGTTCTTC; CDR3 protein: CASSESTSGSNEQFF; D gene: TRBD2; clone size: -; V gene: TRBV2; J gene: TRBJ2-1
CDR3 DNA: TGCAGCGTTGCGGGACCCTTGAACACCGGGGAGCTGTTTTTT; CDR3 protein: CSVAGPLNTGELFF; D gene: -; clone size: -; V gene: TRBV29-1; J gene: TRBJ2-2
CDR3 DNA: TGTGCCAGCAGCCAAGATCACCAGGGCAATCAGCCCCAGCATTTT; CDR3 protein: CASSQDHQGNQPQHF; D gene: -; clone size: -; V gene: TRBV4-2; J gene: TRBJ1-5
CDR3 DNA: TGTGCCAGCAGTTACTCCGGCGGGAGATGGGATGAGCAGTTCTTC; CDR3 protein: CASSYSGGRWDEQFF; D gene: TRBD2; clone size: -; V gene: TRBV6-5; J gene: TRBJ2-1
CDR3 DNA: TGTGCCAGCAGTGTCCTGGGGGGGAGGTCCTACAATGAGCAGTTCTTC; CDR3 protein: CASSVLGGRSYNEQFF; D gene: TRBD2; clone size: few; V gene: TRBV2; J gene: TRBJ2-1
CDR3 DNA: TGTGCCAGCAGCCAAGGTGTGCTTAGACCTGGAAACACCATATATTTT; CDR3 protein: CASSQGVLRPGNTIYF; D gene: -; clone size: -; V gene: TRBV14; J gene: TRBJ1-3
CDR3 DNA: TGCAGTGTGCTCATTTCCTACAATGAGCAGTTCTTC; CDR3 protein: CSVLISYNEQFF; D gene: -; clone size: -; V gene: TRBV20-1; J gene: TRBJ2-1
CDR3 DNA: TGCAGTGCTACTAGCGGGAGGTCCTCGGTAAATACGCAGTATTTT; CDR3 protein: CSATSGRSSVNTQYF; D gene: TRBD2; clone size: -; V gene: TRBV20-1; J gene: TRBJ2-3
CDR3 DNA: TGTGCCAGCAGTCCCCGGACTAGCGGGGCGACCTACAATGAGCAGTTCTTC; CDR3 protein: CASSPRTSGATYNEQFF; D gene: TRBD2; clone size: few; V gene: TRBV6-5; J gene: TRBJ2-1
CDR3 DNA: TGCAGCGTTGAACACGCCCGCAGCTACGAGCAGTACTTC; CDR3 protein: CSVEHARSYEQYF; D gene: -; clone size: -; V gene: TRBV29-1; J gene: TRBJ2-7
CDR3 DNA: TGCGCCAGCAGCCAATATGTGGGCCCCACTGAAGCTTTCTTT; CDR3 protein: CASSQYVGPTEAFF; D gene: -; clone size: once; V gene: TRBV4-3; J gene: TRBJ1-1
CDR3 DNA: TGTGCCAGCAGCCCCGACTTAGCCAGCTCCTACAATGAGCAGTTCTTC; CDR3 protein: CASSPDLASSYNEQFF; D gene: -; clone size: few; V gene: TRBV14; J gene: TRBJ2-1